This T cell receptor beta chain was profiled in a study of T-cell memory formation after mild COVID-19. Whole-study findings and limits: Confirmation of SARS-CoV-2 specificity was lacking for second-wave clones peaking day 37.

Regarding this clonotype: The antigen remains undetermined.

TCRdb recomputed calls from the 5' RACE reads with MiXCR, one row per CDR3 protein. The data contain a few hundred thousand distinct CDR3 sequences, 20% to 25% of them singletons. CDR3 length: 16 residues. V lost 5 bases to trimming and J lost 0 bases, with 14 bases between them. The germline CDR1 and CDR2 sequences are SGHAT and FQNNGV. V gene TRBV11-2 combines with J gene TRBJ2-1; perhaps D is TRBD1 or TRBD2 (5 bases each). This TCR was sampled from an adult woman who had mild COVID-19 (a few samples of this study predate the infection). Cell type and time point are not known. The sample was PBMCs or a T cell subset sorted from them (not recorded which). In DNA, the CDR3 is TGTGCCAGCAGCCCCCGGGACCGGAGCTCCTACAATGAGCAGTTCTTC. Residues: CASSPRDRSSYNEQFF.